Below, 32 T cell receptor beta chains from the same sample are listed, as sequenced in a study of blood T cells in healthy people across ages. Through a sample-barcoded 5' primer and a J-beta primer mix, a second PCR was run for 7 to 11 cycles. TCRdb passed the 5' RACE reads through MiXCR, listing each CDR3 protein once. The sample includes around 790,000 distinct CDR3 sequences, approximately 44% of them seen just once. The specimen was blood. These receptors were obtained from a man aged 55-75 years in good health.

The rearrangement joins TRBV5-6 to TRBJ2-4; the D gene is possibly TRBD2 (6 bases). This CDR3 is 14 amino acids long. V was cut by 1 base and J by 3 bases, with 8 bases left in between. Per the germline V gene, CDR1 is SGHDT and CDR2 is YYEEEE. CDR3 loop: CASSLWGVKNIQYF. The CDR3, as DNA: TGTGCCAGCAGCTTGTGGGGGGTCAAAAACATTCAGTACTTC.

The sample holds one count of this clonotype. This chain joins TRBV6-2 or TRBV6-3 and TRBJ1-5; 7 bases are a match to TRBD1. CDR3 length: 17 amino acids. Germline lookup yields CDR1 MNHEY and CDR2 SVGEGT. Trimming cost V 6 bases and J 3 bases; bases outside gene matches: 14. For the CDR3, the DNA is TGTGCCAGCAGCCCCACCCTCCTGACAGGGAACAATCAGCCCCAGCATTTT. This sequence encodes CASSPTLLTGNNQPQHF.

The chain carries TRBV12-3 or TRBV12-4 and TRBJ1-2; D ambiguous. V lost 6 bases, J lost 4 bases, and 12 bases lay in between. The CDR3 has 13 residues. The CDR3, as DNA: TGTGCCAGCAGCAAAGACGGGATCTATGGCTACACCTTC. Encoded protein: CASSKDGIYGYTF.

The CDR3: CSAASTTGPTYEQYF. CDR3 bases: TGCAGTGCCGCATCCACGACAGGGCCTACCTACGAGCAGTACTTC. This chain uses TRBV20-1 with TRBJ2-4, with TRBD1 matching over 7 bases. The better agreement between TRBJ2-7 and the DNA end casts doubt on the J call. This CDR3 is 15 amino acids long. Germline assignment: CDR1 DFQATT and CDR2 SNEGSKA (reference sequence).

The V gene is TRBV30, the J gene TRBJ1-4; D is possibly TRBD1 (6 bases). Germline V CDR1 and CDR2: GTSNPN, SVGIG (reference sequence). This CDR3 has 13 amino acids. The V and J ends lost 7 bases and 4 bases respectively, with 13 bases between them. In DNA, the CDR3 is TGTGCCTATAAAGGACAGAATAATGAAAAACTGTTTTTT. Translated, it gives CAYKGQNNEKLFF.

This clonotype appeared a few times. The chain combines TRBV6-5 with TRBJ2-7; 12 bases align to TRBD1. CDR1 and CDR2 (germline): MNHEY, SVGAGI. V lost 5 bases and J lost 5; bases outside the gene matches: 10. The CDR3 contains 16 residues. The CDR3 DNA reads TGTGCCAGCAGTACCTCCGGGACAGGGGGCTTCCACGAGCAGTACTTC. Its translation is CASSTSGTGGFHEQYF.

The V gene is TRBV18, the J gene TRBJ2-3; D unclear. The CDR3 has 10 amino acids. Trimming cost V 5 bases and J 6 bases, with 3 bases left between them. CDR1 and CDR2 (germline): KGHSH, LQKENI. Here the CDR3 reads CASSEDTQYF. In nucleotides, the CDR3 is TGTGCCAGCTCAGAGGATACGCAGTATTTT.

The chain couples TRBV7-2 to TRBJ2-5; 9 nucleotides line up with TRBD2. V lost 5 bases, J lost 13 bases, and 20 bases stayed unmatched. This CDR3 region has 16 residues. Per germline, CDR1 SGHTA and CDR2 FQGNSA. CDR3 loop: CASSRGGEPAGELPYF. The CDR3 region has the DNA TGTGCCAGCAGCCGCGGGGGGGAACCAGCGGGAGAACTTCCGTACTTC.

The chain recombines TRBV4-3 with TRBJ2-1; no firm D call. The CDR3 runs to 14 residues. Germline-derived CDR1 and CDR2 are LGHNA and YSLEER. The ends were cut back, 4 bases at V and 5 bases at J, with 12 bases in the middle. CDR3 bases: TGCGCCAGCAGCCTCGGATTCAAAAACAATGAGCAGTTCTTC. Its protein product is CASSLGFKNNEQFF.

J is TRBJ2-3 and V is TRBV18, with TRBD2 as a possible D gene (5 bases). CDR3 size: 14 residues. The V end lost 5 bases, the J end lost 6 bases, and 15 bases lay between the germline ends. CDR1 is KGHSH and CDR2 is LQKENI in the germline V gene. CDR3 region: CASSASLRGDTQYF. In DNA form, the CDR3 reads TGTGCCAGCTCAGCGAGTCTCCGAGGGGATACGCAGTATTTT.

The rearrangement joins TRBV5-6 to TRBJ2-1; D uncertain. V lost 1 base and J 4 bases, leaving 15 bases between the germline ends. From germline, CDR1 is SGHDT and CDR2 YYEEEE. The CDR3 loop spans 16 amino acids. In DNA form, the CDR3 reads TGTGCCAGCAGCTTGCCACGGTCGGGTTCATACAATGAGCAGTTCTTC. It yields the protein CASSLPRSGSYNEQFF.

The chain carries TRBV5-6 and TRBJ2-7, with D possibly being TRBD1 (6 bases). Germline V CDR1 and CDR2: SGHDT, YYEEEE. V gave up 4 bases and J gave up 6 bases, with 17 bases separating them. The CDR3 extends over 14 amino acids. CDR3 protein: CASSIWTAWSEQYF. In nucleotides, the CDR3 is TGTGCCAGCAGCATCTGGACAGCCTGGAGCGAGCAGTACTTC.

This chain links TRBV7-9 with TRBJ2-2; 8 bases are a match to TRBD1. Germline V gene data show CDR1 as SEHNR and CDR2 as FQNEAQ (reference sequence). This CDR3 region has 15 residues. J lost 6 bases, V lost 3 bases, and 6 bases had no gene match. The CDR3 reads CASSLDRVSPGELFF. CDR3 nucleotide sequence: TGTGCCAGCAGCTTGGACAGGGTATCGCCCGGGGAGCTGTTTTTT.

This clonotype has a single count. The chain combines TRBV9 with TRBJ2-6, with 8 bases aligning to TRBD1. V trimming: 0 bases; J trimming: 3 bases; junction bases outside the gene matches: 5. Looked up from germline, CDR1 is SGDLS and CDR2 is YYNGEE. This CDR3 has 17 amino acids. The CDR3 loop reads CASSVESRGLGANVLTF. CDR3 nucleotides: TGTGCCAGCAGCGTAGAGTCCAGGGGGCTTGGGGCCAACGTCCTGACTTTC.

The table lists this clonotype with a few counts. The chain uses TRBV20-1 and TRBJ2-2; 7 bases agree with TRBD2. J was trimmed by 6 bases and V by 3 bases; bases with no gene match: 7. CDR1 is DFQATT, CDR2 SNEGSKA, per germline (reference sequence). This CDR3 has 14 residues. The CDR3 DNA sequence: TGCAGTGCTAGGAAAGCGGGGAAACCCGGGGAGCTGTTTTTT. Protein sequence: CSARKAGKPGELFF.

The chain carries TRBV5-1 and TRBJ2-1; the D gene is possibly TRBD1 (6 bases). The CDR3 spans 14 residues. CDR1 and CDR2 (germline): SGHRS, YFSETQ. The V and J ends lost 0 bases and 8 bases respectively, with 12 bases between them. CDR3 bases: TGCGCCAGCAGCTTGGCACAGGGTCTCGATGAGCAGTTCTTC. Translating it yields CASSLAQGLDEQFF.

On this clonotype itself: One end of the junction is discordant with germline, which a read error may explain. The chain links TRBV7-9 to TRBJ2-4; D is possibly TRBD1 (5 bases). The CDR3 covers 15 residues. Germline V CDR1 and CDR2: SEHNR, FQNEAQ (reference sequence). In DNA form, the CDR3 reads TGCGCCAGCAGCCACATCATGGGGCCCAAAAACATTCAGTACTTC. This codes for CASSHIMGPKNIQYF.

The chain has TRBV6-4 and TRBJ2-1; D is possibly TRBD1 or TRBD2 (5 bases each). Trimming removed 6 bases at V and 7 bases at J, with 22 bases between. Per the germline V gene, CDR1 is MRHNA and CDR2 is SNTAGT. The CDR3 totals 16 residues. The CDR3 DNA reads as TGTGCCAGCAGCAATTGGGGGATAACTCTACCAAATGAGCAGTTCTTC. Translated: CASSNWGITLPNEQFF.

This clonotype was picked up a small number of times. The CDR3 DNA reads TGTGCCAGCAGCCAAGGGGGACATCCCCCTCGGGGGCAGTACTTC. Translation gives CASSQGGHPPRGQYF. The rearrangement uses TRBV14 and TRBJ2-5; D possibly uses TRBD1 or TRBD2 (6 bases each). CDR1 is SGHDN, CDR2 FVKESK, per germline. Deletions cut 1 base from V and 11 bases from J, with 20 bases between. The CDR3 contains 15 residues.

This chain links TRBV12-3 or TRBV12-4 with TRBJ2-1, with 8 bases that match TRBD2. Trimming cost V 6 bases and J 5 bases; bases outside gene matches: 3. The length of the CDR3 is 13 residues. CDR3: CASRSGGHNEQFF. DNA of the CDR3: TGTGCCAGCAGAAGCGGGGGTCACAATGAGCAGTTCTTC.

This clonotype was found a few times. V is TRBV12-3 or TRBV12-4 and J is TRBJ1-6; D unresolved. This CDR3 spans 13 amino acids. Trimming cost V 6 bases and J 7 bases, with 10 bases left between them. CDR3 amino acids: CASRTSANSPLHF. The CDR3 region has the DNA TGTGCCAGCAGAACTTCCGCCAATTCACCCCTCCACTTT.

This chain uses TRBV12-3 or TRBV12-4 with TRBJ2-5, with unresolved D. V was trimmed by 5 bases and J by 3 bases, leaving 7 bases between them. The CDR3 covers 12 residues. CDR3 region: CASSTKKETQYF. The DNA for the CDR3 is TGTGCCAGCAGTACCAAAAAAGAGACCCAGTACTTC.

The chain joins TRBV12-3 or TRBV12-4 to TRBJ2-3, with 9 bases fitting TRBD2. The CDR3 has 16 amino acids. Trimming cost V 8 bases and J 3 bases; bases outside gene matches: 12. The CDR3 nucleotides read TGTGCCAGCCGCAGGGGGGCGGGGGGGCAAACAGATACGCAGTATTTT. Amino acids: CASRRGAGGQTDTQYF.

The chain carries TRBV13 and TRBJ1-4; TRBD1 might be the D (5 bases). The ends were cut back, 0 bases at V and 8 bases at J, with 10 bases in the middle. The CDR3 sequence is 14 residues long. Germline V gene sequence: CDR1 PRHDT, CDR2 FYEKMQ (reference sequence). CDR3 loop: CASSLGRVAEKLFF. The CDR3 bases are TGTGCCAGCAGCTTAGGCAGGGTAGCGGAAAAACTGTTTTTT.

The table lists this clonotype with a few counts. In DNA, the CDR3 is TGTGCCAGCAGGGGTCCGGGGGACTACGAGCAGTACTTC. Residues: CASRGPGDYEQYF. V is TRBV7-9 and J is TRBJ2-7; possibly TRBD2 for D (6 bases). CDR3 length equals 13 residues. V lost 6 bases and J 3 bases, leaving 12 bases between the germline ends. Germline CDR1 is SEHNR and CDR2 is FQNEAQ (reference sequence). The full variable domain, completed using reference TRBV7-9 and TRBJ2-7, is DTGVSQNPRHKITKRGQNVTFRCDPISEHNRLYWYRQTLGQGPEFLTYFQNEAQLEKSRLLSDRFSAERPKGSFSTLEIQRTEQGDSAMYLCASRGPGDYEQYFGPGTRLTVT.

The CDR3 DNA reads as TGTGCCAGCAGCTTGTCTGGGTTCTCTGAAGCTTTCTTT. It translates to CASSLSGFSEAFF. The V call is TRBV7-9, the J call TRBJ1-1; D call uncertain. Germline V gene sequence: CDR1 SEHNR, CDR2 FQNEAQ (reference sequence). The CDR3 consists of 13 residues. V was pared by 3 bases and J by 6 bases, with 11 bases between.

The chain uses TRBV5-4 and TRBJ1-2; D is possibly TRBD1 (5 bases). Per germline, CDR1 SGHNT and CDR2 YYREEE (reference sequence). This CDR3 comprises 13 residues. The V gene lost 1 base and the J gene lost 3 bases, with 7 bases spanning the gap. DNA of the CDR3: TGTGCCAGCAGCTTGATAGGGGACTATGGCTACACCTTC. This gives the protein CASSLIGDYGYTF.

This clonotype was found a few times. The genes are TRBV28 and TRBJ1-5; D remains unclear. Germline values: CDR1 MDHEN, CDR2 SYDVKM. V shed 5 bases and J shed 5 bases, with 16 bases lying between them. This CDR3 comprises 15 residues. The CDR3 loop is CASSESGLPYQPQHF. CDR3 bases: TGTGCCAGCAGTGAGTCGGGCCTCCCCTATCAGCCCCAGCATTTT.

The chain recombines TRBV4-1 with TRBJ2-3; TRBD2 aligns across 11 bases. CDR1 is MGHRA, CDR2 YSYEKL, per germline. With V trimmed by 0 bases and J by 5 bases, 4 bases remained unmatched. The CDR3 totals 16 residues. The CDR3 DNA reads as TGCGCCAGCAGCCAAGATGTAGCGGGGGGGCAAGATACGCAGTATTTT. This encodes CASSQDVAGGQDTQYF.

This clonotype was seen more than once but under ten times. The chain uses TRBV6-2 or TRBV6-3 and TRBJ2-7; D possibly uses TRBD1 or TRBD2 (6 bases each). V was cut by 6 bases and J by 3 bases, with 21 bases left in between. This CDR3 is 16 amino acids long. CDR1 MNHEY and CDR2 SVGEGT come from the germline V gene. This CDR3 is CASRTDLRGPLYEQYF. In nucleotides, the CDR3 is TGTGCCAGCAGGACCGATCTACGGGGGCCGCTCTACGAGCAGTACTTC.

The CDR3 sequence is CASSQDPGRGEQFF. CDR3 nucleotide sequence: TGTGCCAGCAGCCAAGACCCGGGGAGGGGTGAGCAGTTCTTC. V gene TRBV3-1 combines with J gene TRBJ2-1; 7 nucleotides match TRBD2. The ends lost 0 bases at V and 9 bases at J; junction bases unmatched: 5. There are 14 residues in the CDR3. CDR1 is LGHDT, CDR2 YNNKEL, per germline (reference sequence).

Here the CDR3 reads CASSPLRKEGETQYF. The DNA for the CDR3 is TGTGCCAGCTCACCACTTCGCAAGGAGGGAGAGACCCAGTACTTC. The J gene is TRBJ2-5, the V gene TRBV18; the D gene is possibly TRBD2 (6 bases). Germline-derived CDR1 and CDR2 are KGHSH and LQKENI. V dropped 1 base and J dropped 4 bases, with 13 bases sitting between them. CDR3 length equals 15 residues.